These 2 T cell receptor beta chains originate from one sample sequenced in a study of hypomethylating agent response in myelodysplastic syndrome. Only in-frame clones appear in the TCRdb table, and some are missing; sequencing was by immunoSEQ multiplex PCR. The sample lists about 6,600 clones, more than 80% occurring once. The sequencing used bone marrow, collected before or after starting hypomethylating agent treatment for myelodysplastic syndrome (not recorded which). Receptor source: a human donor with myelodysplastic syndrome.

The CDR3, as DNA: TGTGCCAGCAGCCACCTATCAGAGGTCTACGAGCAGTACTTC. Translating gives CASSHLSEVYEQYF. V usage is TRBV7-2 and J usage is TRBJ2-7; unclear D gene. This CDR3 region has 14 residues. The V gene's germline CDR1 is SGHTA and CDR2 FQGNSA. V gave up 5 bases and J gave up 3 bases, with 14 bases separating them.

This clone showed up just a few times. This chain links TRBV5-1 with TRBJ2-1, with TRBD2 identical over 11 bases. After removal of 4 bases from V and 8 bases from J, the junction contained 14 bases not matched to a gene. The CDR3 contains 17 residues. The germline CDR1 and CDR2 sequences are SGHRS and YFSETQ. CDR3 residues: CASSRIFSTSGEYEQFF. The CDR3, as DNA: TGCGCCAGCAGCCGAATTTTTTCGACTAGCGGGGAGTATGAGCAGTTCTTC.